The 9 T cell receptor beta chains below were found in one sample sequenced in a study of shared clonotypes between healthy human individuals. Here immunoSEQ multiplex PCR was the method, and the copy in TCRdb shows in-frame clones only, minus some. The table includes millions of clones, 85% to 95% detected once. The sequencing sample was made of naive CD4+ T cells from PBMCs. Subset: CD45RA+ positively selected. The receptors come from a young man in good health. Some clones in this sample may be carry-over from other donors' samples.

V and J are TRBV19 and TRBJ2-7; 9 nucleotides agree with TRBD2. With V trimmed by 1 base and J by 2 bases, 3 bases remained unmatched. Germline V gene sequence: CDR1 LNHDA, CDR2 SQIVND (reference sequence). CDR3 length: 15 amino acids. In DNA, the CDR3 is TGTGCCAGTAGTATAGTGGCTAGCGGGGCCTACGAGCAGTACTTC. It codes for CASSIVASGAYEQYF.

The J gene is TRBJ2-1, the V gene TRBV15; 9 nucleotides agree with TRBD2. The trim removed 3 bases at V and 2 bases at J, leaving 8 bases unmatched. The CDR3 covers 17 residues. Germline V gene data show CDR1 as LNHNV and CDR2 as YYDKDF (reference sequence). CDR3 sequence (DNA): TGTGCCACCAGCAGTCCCTGGGGCGGGGGGGCCTACAATGAGCAGTTCTTC. Translation: CATSSPWGGGAYNEQFF. Full variable domain (rest looked up from reference TRBV15 and TRBJ2-1): DAMVIQNPRYQVTQFGKPVTLSCSQTLNHNVMYWYQQKSSQAPKLLFHYYDKDFNNEADTPDNFQSRRPNTSFCFLDIRSPGLGDTAMYLCATSSPWGGGAYNEQFFGPGTRLTVL.

The V call is TRBV28, the J call TRBJ1-2; 7 bases align to TRBD1. Germline V gene lookup returns CDR1 MDHEN and CDR2 SYDVKM. The junction had 5 bases not matched to a gene; V was cut back by 3 bases and J by 4 bases. This CDR3 comprises 14 residues. As DNA, the CDR3 is TGTGCCAGCAGTTTTAGGTGGGACAGCTATGGCTACACCTTC. Protein: CASSFRWDSYGYTF.

V is TRBV7-8 and J is TRBJ2-7, with 10 bases that match TRBD2. Germline V gene sequence: CDR1 SGHVS, CDR2 FQNEAQ. This CDR3 is built from 16 residues. V dropped 5 bases and J dropped 2; count of bases not matched to a gene: 9. The CDR3 protein is CASSLPGLATPYEQYF. CDR3 DNA: TGTGCCAGCAGCCTACCGGGACTAGCGACTCCCTACGAGCAGTACTTC.

The CDR3 loop is CASRALNYGYTF. CDR3 coding DNA: TGTGCCAGCCGTGCACTGAACTATGGCTACACCTTC. The chain combines TRBV28 with TRBJ1-2, with D uncertain. The CDR3 is 12 amino acids. With 8 bases removed from V and 2 bases from J, the gap between germline ends came to 9 bases. Germline CDR1 MDHEN, CDR2 SYDVKM.

On this clone: The same CDR3 can be traced to other DNA sequences in this sample. The chain couples TRBV27 to TRBJ2-7; D is perhaps TRBD1 (5 bases). This CDR3 region has 13 residues. From germline, CDR1 is MNHEY and CDR2 SMNVEV (reference sequence). V lost 2 bases and J lost 4, with 9 bases in between. The CDR3 here is CASSLGRTYEQYF. The CDR3 nucleotides read TGTGCCAGCAGTTTAGGCAGGACATACGAGCAGTACTTC.

Concerning this clone itself: Additional DNA sequences in this sample encode the identical CDR3. The chain carries TRBV7-9 and TRBJ2-3; TRBD2 matches at 7 bases. The CDR3 consists of 15 residues. Germline values: CDR1 SEHNR, CDR2 FQNEAQ (reference sequence). V trimming: 3 bases; J trimming: 1 base; junction bases outside the gene matches: 4. In nucleotides, the CDR3 is TGTGCCAGCAGCTTGGGGCTAGCGGGCACAGATACGCAGTATTTT. This sequence encodes CASSLGLAGTDTQYF.

The chain is built from TRBV7-6 and TRBJ1-1; D call uncertain. Germline V lookup: CDR1 SGHVS, CDR2 FNYEAQ. V gave up 1 base and J gave up 3 bases, with 6 bases separating them. This CDR3 has 13 residues. The CDR3 here is CASSLGGDTEAFF. CDR3 sequence (DNA): TGTGCCAGCAGCTTAGGTGGGGACACTGAAGCTTTCTTT.

This clone was recorded only once. The genes are TRBV7-3 and TRBJ2-5, with 7 bases identical to TRBD2. This CDR3 has 15 amino acids. Unmatched junction bases numbered 8, after V lost 4 bases and J lost 3 bases. Germline-derived CDR1 and CDR2 are SGHTA and FQGTGA. In DNA, the CDR3 is TGTGCCAGCAGCTATACCCGGGAGGCCGAAGAGACCCAGTACTTC. Translating gives CASSYTREAEETQYF.